One and the same sample provided the 6 T cell receptor beta chains below, sequenced in a study of cytomegalovirus exposure and HLA in healthy donors. Use of 60 Vbeta and 13 Jbeta primers characterized the PCR. Data came from immunoSEQ multiplex PCR; TCRdb stores just in-frame clones and leaves some out. Of roughly 60,000 clones listed, just under 75% are singletons. The sequencing input was PBMCs. The receptors derive from a woman under 40 in good health and CMV-seronegative.

This chain uses TRBV9 with TRBJ2-1; 8 positions agree with TRBD2. V lost 0 bases to trimming and J lost 2 bases; unmatched junction nucleotides: 1. This CDR3 spans 15 amino acids. Germline CDR1 reads SGDLS; CDR2 reads YYNGEE. CDR3 DNA sequence: TGTGCCAGCAGCGTAGGACTAGCGACCTACAATGAGCAGTTCTTC. This sequence encodes CASSVGLATYNEQFF.

J is TRBJ1-2 and V is TRBV5-1; TRBD1 aligns across 10 bases. Germline values: CDR1 SGHRS, CDR2 YFSETQ. The ends lost 0 bases at V and 3 bases at J; junction bases unmatched: 5. The CDR3 is made up of 16 amino acids. CDR3 loop: CASSLALGTGDYGYTF. The CDR3 DNA is TGCGCCAGCAGCTTGGCCTTGGGGACAGGGGACTATGGCTACACCTTC.

This clone was detected once. The chain couples TRBV19 to TRBJ2-2; tentative D call: TRBD1 (6 bases). Deletions cut 7 bases from V and 2 bases from J, with 14 bases between. The CDR3 contains 15 residues. From germline, CDR1 is LNHDA and CDR2 SQIVND (reference sequence). The DNA for the CDR3 is TGTGCCAGTAAGAAAGGGGGACGTAACACCGGGGAGCTGTTTTTT. Amino acid sequence: CASKKGGRNTGELFF.

V is TRBV2 and J is TRBJ1-2; D is undetermined. V lost 1 base and J 4 bases, leaving 10 bases between the germline ends. Germline V gene data show CDR1 as SNHLY and CDR2 as FYNNEI. This CDR3 spans 14 amino acids. The CDR3 nucleotides are TGTGCCAGCAGTGAAGATGGAGCTCGCTATGGCTACACCTTC. Protein: CASSEDGARYGYTF. Complete variable domain (other parts from reference TRBV2 and TRBJ1-2): EPEVTQTPSHQVTQMGQEVILRCVPISNHLYFYWYRQILGQKVEFLVSFYNNEISEKSEIFDDQFSVERPDGSNFTLKIRSTKLEDSAMYFCASSEDGARYGYTFGSGTRLTVV.

The rearrangement links TRBV6-4 to TRBJ1-6; the match to TRBD1 covers 7 bases. CDR1 and CDR2 from the germline V gene are MRHNA and SNTAGT. This CDR3 contains 14 residues. V lost 2 bases, J lost 7 bases, and 2 bases stayed unmatched. CDR3 sequence reads: CASSDQGGNSPLHF. CDR3 sequence (DNA): TGTGCCAGCAGTGACCAGGGGGGCAATTCACCCCTCCACTTT.

This clone was found once. The chain is built from TRBV7-2 and TRBJ2-5, with 9 bases identical to TRBD1. Germline CDR1 reads SGHTA; CDR2 reads FQGNSA. V gave up 6 bases and J gave up 4 bases; unmatched junction bases: 6. This CDR3 has 14 residues. The CDR3 reads CASSYRGQVETQYF. Here the CDR3 DNA reads TGTGCCAGCAGTTACAGGGGGCAAGTAGAGACCCAGTACTTC.